This TCR beta chain came from a study of shared clonotypes between healthy human individuals. Germline V gives CDR1 SGHRS, CDR2 YFSETQ. V lost 3 bases, J lost 6 bases, and 18 bases lay in between. This CDR3 has 15 residues. This clone appeared a single time. Its antigen is not known. Study findings and constraints: Specimens sampled were limited to blood, with tissue repertoires likely differing.

Clones were read by immunoSEQ multiplex PCR, and TCRdb kept only the in-frame ones, dropping some. The table lists under 600,000 clones, roughly 95% of them singletons. Nashville, Tennessee was home to all donors, who were Caucasian adults. This sequence was found in a woman in her twenties or thirties in good health. The V gene is TRBV5-1, the J gene TRBJ1-2, with D perhaps matching TRBD1 (5 bases). Input material: naive CD4+ T cells sorted from blood. Subset here: CD45RA+ positively selected. This CDR3 reads CASSSPGFDGDGYTF. The CDR3 DNA sequence: TGCGCCAGCAGCTCCCCAGGGTTCGATGGGGATGGCTACACCTTC.